This TCR beta chain was sequenced in a study of blood T cell repertoires in COVID-19. For the study at large: The United States, Italy and Spain provided the acute and convalescent COVID-19 samples.

Libraries were prepared by immunoSEQ multiplex PCR; TCRdb keeps only in-frame clonotypes and omits some of them. The sample records 75,000 or so clones, roughly 80% being singletons. The sequenced material came from peripheral blood. This sequence was found in a woman aged 70-85 years with acute or convalescent COVID-19.

DNA of the CDR3: TGTGCCAGCAGCCCCCGGGCCCTAGCGGGAAACACCGGGGAGCTGTTTTTT. Residues: CASSPRALAGNTGELFF. This chain uses TRBV5-6 with TRBJ2-2; TRBD2 agrees at 9 bases. There are 17 residues in the CDR3. Germline loops: CDR1 SGHDT, CDR2 YYEEEE. With V trimmed by 4 bases and J by 2 bases, 9 bases remained unmatched. Complete variable domain (other parts from reference TRBV5-6 and TRBJ2-2): DAGVTQSPTHLIKTRGQQVTLRCSPKSGHDTVSWYQQALGQGPQFIFQYYEEEERQRGNFPDRFSGHQFPNYSSELNVNALLLGDSALYLCASSPRALAGNTGELFFGEGSRLTVL.